One and the same sample provided the 18 T cell receptor beta chains below, sequenced in a study of shared clonotypes between healthy human individuals. Here immunoSEQ multiplex PCR was the method, and the copy in TCRdb shows in-frame clones only, minus some. The sample has some 2,100,000 clones, under 95% seen once; the top ten hold about 1.8%. CD45RO-negative, CCR7-positively selected cells formed the naive CD8 fraction, excluding terminally differentiated effector memory CD45RA+ cells. Material: naive CD8+ T cells from PBMCs. These receptors all come from a man aged 18 to 29 in good health. Some clones in this sample may be carry-over from other donors' samples.

The V and J genes are TRBV2 and TRBJ2-5; weak D call: TRBD2 (5 bases). V shed 6 bases and J shed 5 bases, with 16 bases lying between them. Germline-derived CDR1 and CDR2 are SNHLY and FYNNEI. This CDR3 is 14 amino acids long. As DNA, the CDR3 is TGTGCCAGCAGCACACTAGGAGGCTTGGAGACCCAGTACTTC. This codes for CASSTLGGLETQYF.

V gene TRBV7-4 combines with J gene TRBJ2-3; either TRBD1 or TRBD2 may fit D (6 bases each). The germline CDR1 and CDR2 sequences are SGHVT and SQSDAQ. The CDR3 runs 18 residues. Trimming left V 1 base short and J 4 bases short, with 21 bases between. The CDR3 loop is CASSLVYLGGHAADTQYF. The CDR3 DNA reads as TGTGCCAGCAGCTTAGTATATCTTGGGGGGCACGCCGCAGATACGCAGTATTTT.

This rearrangement joins TRBV27 to TRBJ2-1; TRBD1 matches at 10 bases. From germline, CDR1 is MNHEY and CDR2 SMNVEV (reference sequence). The junction had 6 bases not matched to a gene; V was cut back by 8 bases and J by 5 bases. The CDR3 loop spans 14 amino acids. CDR3 in DNA: TGTGCCAGCTCATGGGACAGGGGCAACAATGAGCAGTTCTTC. It encodes CASSWDRGNNEQFF.

The chain links TRBV9 to TRBJ1-2, with D possibly matching TRBD1 (5 bases). The V gene lost 3 bases and the J gene lost 6 bases, with 9 bases spanning the gap. The germline V gene has CDR1 SGDLS and CDR2 YYNGEE. CDR3 length equals 12 residues. For the CDR3, the DNA is TGTGCCAGCAGCGGAAGACAGAATGGCTACACCTTC. Protein sequence: CASSGRQNGYTF.

This chain uses TRBV29-1 with TRBJ2-7; the match to TRBD2 covers 13 bases. The CDR3 runs to 13 residues. From germline, CDR1 is SQVTM and CDR2 ANQGSEA. With 5 bases clipped from V and 2 bases from J, the junction kept 0 bases outside the gene matches. In DNA form, the CDR3 reads TGCAGCGTTACTAGCGGGGGGGCCTACGAGCAGTACTTC. Its translation is CSVTSGGAYEQYF.

The chain combines TRBV7-9 with TRBJ1-2; D not resolved. The CDR3 contains 11 residues. The germline CDR1 and CDR2 sequences are SEHNR and FQNEAQ (reference sequence). Trimming removed 5 bases from V and 8 bases from J, with 9 bases in between. Written as DNA, the CDR3 is TGTGCCAGCAGCCCTAGGGAGGGCTACACCTTC. It encodes CASSPREGYTF. Looking up the rest from reference TRBV7-9 and TRBJ1-2 gives the full variable domain: DTGVSQNPRHKITKRGQNVTFRCDPISEHNRLYWYRQTLGQGPEFLTYFQNEAQLEKSRLLSDRFSAERPKGSFSTLEIQRTEQGDSAMYLCASSPREGYTFGSGTRLTVV.

The V and J genes are TRBV20-1 and TRBJ2-7; D not certain. Germline CDR1 and CDR2: DFQATT and SNEGSKA (reference sequence). Between the trimmed V and J ends, which lost 6 bases and 3 bases, there was a span of 9 bases. CDR3 length equals 11 residues. This CDR3 reads CSAMAHYEQYF. CDR3 bases: TGCAGTGCAATGGCCCACTACGAGCAGTACTTC.

The DNA for the CDR3 is TGTGCCAGCAGTGAAATTCAGCGGGGGCAAGAGACCCAGTACTTC. Protein: CASSEIQRGQETQYF. The rearrangement links TRBV2 to TRBJ2-5; 8 nucleotides line up with TRBD2. Germline CDR1 reads SNHLY; CDR2 reads FYNNEI. The CDR3 runs 15 residues. Trimming took 2 bases from V and 2 from J; bases not matched to a gene: 4.

The chain employs TRBV6-1 and TRBJ2-1; unclear D gene. The CDR3 totals 14 residues. Germline V lookup: CDR1 MNHNS, CDR2 SASEGT. Trimming left V 4 bases short and J 5 bases short, with 12 bases between. DNA for the CDR3: TGTGCCAGCAGTGTTGCGTTTCGGAACAATGAGCAGTTCTTC. As protein: CASSVAFRNNEQFF.

This sequence joins TRBV4-1 and TRBJ2-1; D is ambiguous. CDR1 MGHRA and CDR2 YSYEKL come from the germline V gene. There are 16 residues in the CDR3. The V and J ends lost 0 bases and 2 bases respectively, with 11 bases between them. This chain's CDR3 is CASSQETYTAYNEQFF. CDR3 nucleotides: TGCGCCAGCAGCCAAGAGACTTACACCGCCTACAATGAGCAGTTCTTC.

This clone was found once. The rearrangement joins TRBV7-9 to TRBJ2-6; TRBD1 matches 9 bases. Germline V gene lookup returns CDR1 SEHNR and CDR2 FQNEAQ (reference sequence). The length of the CDR3 is 19 residues. V was clipped by 1 base and J by 3 bases; unmatched bases: 10. Here the CDR3 DNA reads TGTGCCAGCAGCTTAGTCCGTGGGACAGGGATTGGTGGGGCCAACGTCCTGACTTTC. This codes for CASSLVRGTGIGGANVLTF.

The V and J genes are TRBV21-1 and TRBJ2-1; TRBD2 is the table's D call, not checked against the DNA. TRBV21-1 is flagged as a pseudogene. The CDR3 extends over 12 amino acids. CDR3 sequence reads: CASSKGRWGAFF. The CDR3 DNA reads TGTGCCAGCAGCAAAGGCAGGTGGGGAGCGTTCTTC.

J is TRBJ2-1 and V is TRBV9; 9 bases fit TRBD2. Germline CDR1 reads SGDLS; CDR2 reads YYNGEE. The ends lost 3 bases at V and 3 bases at J; junction bases unmatched: 7. The CDR3 is 16 residues long. CDR3 region: CASSGLAGEIYNEQFF. The CDR3 DNA reads TGTGCCAGCAGCGGGTTAGCGGGAGAGATCTACAATGAGCAGTTCTTC. The whole variable domain, remainder taken from reference TRBV9 and TRBJ2-1, is DSGVTQTPKHLITATGQRVTLRCSPRSGDLSVYWYQQSLDQGLQFLIQYYNGEERAKGNILERFSAQQFPDLHSELNLSSLELGDSALYFCASSGLAGEIYNEQFFGPGTRLTVL.

In DNA, the CDR3 is TGTGCCAGCAGCTCGTGGACAGTAGAATACGAGCAGTACTTC. Protein sequence: CASSSWTVEYEQYF. V gene TRBV5-4 combines with J gene TRBJ2-7, with TRBD1 as a possible D gene (6 bases). The CDR3 is 14 residues long. Trimming took off 3 bases at V and 4 bases at J, with 14 bases between the two ends. The germline gives CDR1 SGHNT, CDR2 YYREEE (reference sequence).

Turning to this clone: One junction end does not reproduce the germline sequence, and a read error may be involved. The chain links TRBV19 to TRBJ2-7; 9 nucleotides match TRBD1. There are 14 residues in the CDR3. Germline values: CDR1 LNHDA, CDR2 SQIVND (reference sequence). CDR3 in amino acids: CASRIWTGEGEQYF. CDR3 coding DNA: TGTGCCAGTCGTATTTGGACAGGGGAGGGCGAGCAGTACTTC.

The CDR3 loop is CASSIFYLNTEAFF. The CDR3 nucleotides read TGTGCCAGTAGTATTTTTTACTTGAACACTGAAGCTTTCTTT. The chain joins TRBV19 to TRBJ1-1; D is undetermined. This CDR3 comprises 14 residues. Germline values: CDR1 LNHDA, CDR2 SQIVND (reference sequence). The ends were cut back, 3 bases at V and 0 bases at J, with 8 bases in the middle.

The CDR3 nucleotides read TGTGCCAGCAGTTTGACAGGGGTCAGAAAAAACACCATATATTTT. Translated: CASSLTGVRKNTIYF. The genes are TRBV28 and TRBJ1-3; 8 nucleotides match TRBD1. There are 15 residues in the CDR3. Germline CDR1 reads MDHEN; CDR2 reads SYDVKM. After removal of 3 bases from V and 6 bases from J, the junction contained 7 bases not matched to a gene.

This clone has only a few counts. This chain links TRBV19 with TRBJ1-4; 7 bases agree with TRBD1. Germline CDR1 and CDR2: LNHDA and SQIVND (reference sequence). The V and J ends lost 3 bases and 7 bases, in that order; junction bases with no gene match: 5. The CDR3 has 14 residues. This CDR3 is CASSIRQGFEKLFF. CDR3 nucleotides: TGTGCCAGTAGTATCCGACAGGGATTTGAAAAACTGTTTTTT.